This is a list of T cell receptor beta chains from one sample in a study of cytomegalovirus exposure and HLA in healthy donors. Profiled with immunoSEQ multiplex PCR; TCRdb holds only in-frame clones, not every one. The sample spans 45,000 to 60,000 clones; the ten largest clones claim roughly 17%. Sequencing input: PBMCs. Receptor source: a male donor in good health and CMV-seronegative. Both conserved end residues are part of each CDR3. D genes are given only for firm matches.

V gene	CDR3 length	D gene	J gene	CDR3 DNA	CDR3 protein
TRBV5-5	14	NA	TRBJ2-7	TGTGCCAGCAGCCTGCCGTGGGGCTACTACGAGCAGTACTTC	CASSLPWGYYEQYF
TRBV11-2	16	TRBD1	TRBJ1-2	TGTGCCAGCAGCCAAAATTCGGGACAGACCGCCGATGGCTACACCTTC	CASSQNSGQTADGYTF
TRBV29-1	16	TRBD1	TRBJ1-1	TGCAGCGTTACCAACCCGAATCGGGACAGGGACCCTGGAGCTTTCTTT	CSVTNPNRDRDPGAFF
TRBV7-3	14	NA	TRBJ2-2	TGTGCCAGCAGCGCCTCCCAGAAGTATGGGGAGCTGTTTTTT	CASSASQKYGELFF
TRBV7-2	13	NA	TRBJ1-4	TGTGCCAGCAGTAGCCCCGGGGTAGAAAAACTGTTTTTT	CASSSPGVEKLFF
TRBV18	15	TRBD1	TRBJ1-2	TGTGCCAGCTCCCCGGGGACAGGAGATAACTATGGCTACACCTTC	CASSPGTGDNYGYTF
TRBV5-6	18	NA	TRBJ2-7	TGTGCCAGCAGCTTGGTAACAGGCGAAAAGGGAAGCCCCTACGAGCAGTACTTC	CASSLVTGEKGSPYEQYF
TRBV11-2	12	NA	TRBJ2-5	TGTGCCAGCAGCTTACTACAGGAGACCCAGTACTTC	CASSLLQETQYF
TRBV18	14	NA	TRBJ2-1	TGTGCCAGCTCACCACTTACAGGGAGCAATGAGCAGTTCTTC	CASSPLTGSNEQFF
TRBV2	15	NA	TRBJ1-2	TGTGCCAGCACCAAGGGAGCTACGAACAACTATGGCTACACCTTC	CASTKGATNNYGYTF
TRBV27	12	NA	TRBJ1-6	TGTGCCAGCAGTTTTCCGAATTCACCCCTCCACTTT	CASSFPNSPLHF
TRBV30	16	NA	TRBJ1-5	TGTGCCTGGACACCCCAGGGGAGAAAGAACAATCAGCCCCAGCATTTT	CAWTPQGRKNNQPQHF
TRBV9	14	NA	TRBJ2-2	TGTGCCAGCAGCGTAGGAACCGGCACCGGGGAGCTGTTTTTT	CASSVGTGTGELFF
TRBV18	16	TRBD2	TRBJ2-7	TGTGCCAGCTCACTTCAGCGGGGGGCCCATAGCTACGAGCAGTACTTC	CASSLQRGAHSYEQYF
TRBV6-1	17	NA	TRBJ1-2	TGTGCCAGCAGTGTACCAACCGGGGGGGTTCCTAACTATGGCTACACCTTC	CASSVPTGGVPNYGYTF
TRBV19	14	TRBD1	TRBJ1-2	TGTGCCAGTAGTAAAACGGGACAGGACTATGGCTACACCTTC	CASSKTGQDYGYTF
TRBV18	12	NA	TRBJ1-1	TGTGCCAGCTCCCGGTATACCTCAGAAGCTTTCTTT	CASSRYTSEAFF
TRBV6-6	13	NA	TRBJ2-6	TGTGCCAGCAGTTATAGTGGGGCCAACGTCCTGACTTTC	CASSYSGANVLTF
TRBV30	16	TRBD2	TRBJ2-3	TGTGCCTGGAGTGTGGGAGCGGGGGGGCCAGGAGATACGCAGTATTTT	CAWSVGAGGPGDTQYF
TRBV6-1	15	TRBD1	TRBJ2-7	TGTGCCAGCAGTGAAGAACAGGGGTTAGCCTACGAGCAGTACTTC	CASSEEQGLAYEQYF
TRBV19	14	NA	TRBJ1-1	TGTGCCACTAAGGGGACTTTAATGAACACTGAAGCTTTCTTT	CATKGTLMNTEAFF
TRBV7-2	13	NA	TRBJ2-2	TGTGCCAGCAGCTTAGACGGGGCCGGGGAGCTGTTTTTT	CASSLDGAGELFF
TRBV10-1	13	TRBD1	TRBJ2-7	TGCGCCAGCAGGAGGGACAGGGGCGACGAGCAGTACTTC	CASRRDRGDEQYF
TRBV6-5	16	NA	TRBJ1-4	TGTGCCAGCAGTTACTCGGGCAGGGCGGTAGGAGAAAAACTGTTTTTT	CASSYSGRAVGEKLFF
TRBV27	12	NA	TRBJ2-3	TGTGCCACTGGGCTAAGCACAGATACGCAGTATTTT	CATGLSTDTQYF
TRBV6-4	15	TRBD2	TRBJ2-3	TGTGCCAGCAGCGCTAGCGGGGGAGGATCAGATACGCAGTATTTT	CASSASGGGSDTQYF
TRBV5-6	15	NA	TRBJ1-1	TGTGCCAGCAGCTTGACGCCGGGGGTAGGGACTGAAGCTTTCTTT	CASSLTPGVGTEAFF
TRBV25-1	15	NA	TRBJ2-7	TGTGCCAGCAGTGATGGTCAGGTTAGCTCCTACGAGCAGTACTTC	CASSDGQVSSYEQYF
TRBV29-1	13	NA	TRBJ1-1	TGCAGCGTCGGGCTAACAGGGAACACTGAAGCTTTCTTT	CSVGLTGNTEAFF
TRBV6-1	12	TRBD1	TRBJ2-4	TGTGCCACGGGGACAGACCATAACATTCAGTACTTC	CATGTDHNIQYF
TRBV19	13	TRBD1	TRBJ1-2	TGTGCCAGTAGGATCCGGGACAGCTATGGCTACACCTTC	CASRIRDSYGYTF
TRBV30	13	NA	TRBJ1-5	TGTGCCTGGAGTCAAAGGACAGATCAGCCCCAGCATTTT	CAWSQRTDQPQHF
TRBV13	16	NA	TRBJ1-4	TGTGCCAGCAGCGAAGCGGGCGGGTGGGCTAATGAAAAACTGTTTTTT	CASSEAGGWANEKLFF
TRBV4-1	13	NA	TRBJ2-5	TGCGCCAGCAGCTACCGGGGGGCTGAGACCCAGTACTTC	CASSYRGAETQYF
TRBV7-9	14	NA	TRBJ2-3	TGTGCCAGCAGCTTATCTACCCGCACAGATACGCAGTATTTT	CASSLSTRTDTQYF
TRBV18	13	NA	TRBJ1-2	TGTGCCAGCTCACCCTCGGGGGACTATGGCTACACCTTC	CASSPSGDYGYTF
TRBV27	12	NA	TRBJ1-6	TGTGCCAGCAGTTTCCGGAATTCACCCCTCCACTTT	CASSFRNSPLHF
TRBV9	13	NA	TRBJ2-7	TGTGCCAGCAGCCCCACCCGGGGAAGCGAGCAGTACTTC	CASSPTRGSEQYF
TRBV29-1	16	TRBD1	TRBJ1-2	TGCAGCGTGTACACGGTCGGACAGGGCCCTAACTATGGCTACACCTTC	CSVYTVGQGPNYGYTF
TRBV5-1	13	NA	TRBJ1-1	TGCGCCAGCAGCTTACAGGGGAACACTGAAGCTTTCTTT	CASSLQGNTEAFF
TRBV5-1	16	TRBD1	TRBJ1-1	TGCGCCAGCAGCTTGAGGGACAGGGGGCTGGGGACTGAAGCTTTCTTT	CASSLRDRGLGTEAFF
TRBV7-3	15	TRBD2	TRBJ2-3	TGTGCCAGCAGTCCCACCGGGACTACCACAGATACGCAGTATTTT	CASSPTGTTTDTQYF
TRBV9	15	TRBD1	TRBJ2-3	TGTGCCAGCAGCGCCGACAGGGGGCACGCAGATACGCAGTATTTT	CASSADRGHADTQYF
TRBV5-1	15	TRBD1	TRBJ1-1	TGCGCCAGCAGCTTGCGGGGACAGGGCAGGGGTGAAGCTTTCTTT	CASSLRGQGRGEAFF
TRBV19	15	TRBD2	TRBJ2-1	TGTGCCAGTAGTATGGGACTAGCGGGGATCGATGAGCAGTTCTTC	CASSMGLAGIDEQFF
TRBV6-1	13	NA	TRBJ1-5	TGTGCCAGCATTTCGACAGGACGGCAGCCCCAGCATTTT	CASISTGRQPQHF
TRBV30	13	TRBD1	TRBJ1-4	TGTGCCTGGAGTATCGGGACAGGGGGCCCGGGAGGATTT	CAWSIGTGGPGGF
TRBV27	16	NA	TRBJ1-1	TGTGCCAGCAGTTGGGACTCGGGTGTAATGAACACTGAAGCTTTCTTT	CASSWDSGVMNTEAFF
TRBV4-1	15	TRBD1	TRBJ2-2	TGCGCCAGCCAGGGGGAGACAGGGAACTCCGGGGAGCTGTTTTTT	CASQGETGNSGELFF
TRBV5-1	14	TRBD1	TRBJ1-1	TGCGCCAGCAGCTCAACAGGGGGCTACACTGAAGCTTTCTTT	CASSSTGGYTEAFF
TRBV6-6	15	TRBD1	TRBJ2-1	TGTGCCAGCAGTCCCCGGGGGACAGGGGTGGATGAGCAGTTCTTC	CASSPRGTGVDEQFF
TRBV6-1	14	TRBD1	TRBJ2-3	TGTGCCAGCAAGACAGGGTTTGGAACAGATACGCAGTATTTT	CASKTGFGTDTQYF
TRBV9	16	NA	TRBJ1-3	TGTGCCAGCAGCAATCCTTTCCAGGGATCTGGAAACACCATATATTTT	CASSNPFQGSGNTIYF
TRBV9	16	NA	TRBJ1-6	TGTGCCAGCAGCGTAGCTGGTAGCTCCTATAATTCACCCCTCCACTTT	CASSVAGSSYNSPLHF